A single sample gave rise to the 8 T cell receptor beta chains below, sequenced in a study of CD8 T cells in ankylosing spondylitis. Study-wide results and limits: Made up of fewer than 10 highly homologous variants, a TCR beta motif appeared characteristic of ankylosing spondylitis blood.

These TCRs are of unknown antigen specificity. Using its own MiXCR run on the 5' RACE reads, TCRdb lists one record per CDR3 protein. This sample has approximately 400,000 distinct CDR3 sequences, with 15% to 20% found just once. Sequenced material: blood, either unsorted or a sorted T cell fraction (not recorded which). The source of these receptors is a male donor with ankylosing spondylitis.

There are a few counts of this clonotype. The DNA for the CDR3 is TGTGCCAGCAGTTTAGTTAGTATCCTCTATGGCTACACCTTC. Protein sequence: CASSLVSILYGYTF. This sequence joins TRBV12-3 or TRBV12-4 and TRBJ1-2; D call uncertain. This CDR3 contains 14 residues. V lost 1 base and J lost 4, with 10 bases in between.

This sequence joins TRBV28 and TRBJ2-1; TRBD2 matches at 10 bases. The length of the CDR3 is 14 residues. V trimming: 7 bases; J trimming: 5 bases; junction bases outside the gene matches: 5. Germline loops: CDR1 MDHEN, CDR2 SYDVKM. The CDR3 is CASILAGENNEQFF. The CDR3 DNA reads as TGTGCCAGCATCCTAGCGGGAGAGAACAATGAGCAGTTCTTC.

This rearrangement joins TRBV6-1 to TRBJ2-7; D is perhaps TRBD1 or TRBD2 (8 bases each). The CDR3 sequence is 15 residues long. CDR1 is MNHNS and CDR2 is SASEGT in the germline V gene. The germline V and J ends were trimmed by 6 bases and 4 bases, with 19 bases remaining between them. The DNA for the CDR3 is TGTGCCAGCAGACGGGGGGGGACAGGTCTTTACGAGCAGTACTTC. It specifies CASRRGGTGLYEQYF.

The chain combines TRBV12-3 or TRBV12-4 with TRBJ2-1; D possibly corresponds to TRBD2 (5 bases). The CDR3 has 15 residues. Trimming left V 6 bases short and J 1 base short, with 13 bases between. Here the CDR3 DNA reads TGTGCCAGCAGCCCCAAACTAGTTTCCTACAATGAGCAGTTCTTC. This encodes CASSPKLVSYNEQFF.

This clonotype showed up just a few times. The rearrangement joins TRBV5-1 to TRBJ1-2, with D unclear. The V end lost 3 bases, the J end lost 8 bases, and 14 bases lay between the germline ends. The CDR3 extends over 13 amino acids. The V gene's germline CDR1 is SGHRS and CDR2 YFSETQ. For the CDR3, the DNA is TGCGCCAGCAGCTGGGGATCCACGGGAGGCTACACCTTC. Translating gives CASSWGSTGGYTF.

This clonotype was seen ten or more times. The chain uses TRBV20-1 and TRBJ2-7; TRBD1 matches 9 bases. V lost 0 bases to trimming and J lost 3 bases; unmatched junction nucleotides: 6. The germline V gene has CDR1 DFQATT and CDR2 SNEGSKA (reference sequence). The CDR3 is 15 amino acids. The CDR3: CSARDLRTGVYEQYF. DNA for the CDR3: TGCAGTGCTAGAGATCTGAGGACAGGGGTCTACGAGCAGTACTTC.

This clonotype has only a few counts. Here the CDR3 reads CATNRQERTDTQYF. The CDR3 nucleotides read TGTGCCACCAATCGACAGGAACGCACAGATACGCAGTATTTT. The genes are TRBV6-1 and TRBJ2-3; a possible D gene is TRBD1 (6 bases). The V and J ends lost 10 bases and 1 base respectively, with 15 bases between them. The CDR3 contains 14 residues. Germline loops: CDR1 MNHNS, CDR2 SASEGT.

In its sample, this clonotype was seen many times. The CDR3 DNA reads TGCGCCAGCAGCTTGGTCGGGGCGACTAATGAAAAACTGTTTTTT. This gives the protein CASSLVGATNEKLFF. This sequence joins TRBV5-1 and TRBJ1-4; maybe TRBD1 (5 bases). Trimming cost V 0 bases and J 2 bases, with 8 bases left between them. The CDR3 totals 15 residues. From germline, CDR1 is SGHRS and CDR2 YFSETQ.